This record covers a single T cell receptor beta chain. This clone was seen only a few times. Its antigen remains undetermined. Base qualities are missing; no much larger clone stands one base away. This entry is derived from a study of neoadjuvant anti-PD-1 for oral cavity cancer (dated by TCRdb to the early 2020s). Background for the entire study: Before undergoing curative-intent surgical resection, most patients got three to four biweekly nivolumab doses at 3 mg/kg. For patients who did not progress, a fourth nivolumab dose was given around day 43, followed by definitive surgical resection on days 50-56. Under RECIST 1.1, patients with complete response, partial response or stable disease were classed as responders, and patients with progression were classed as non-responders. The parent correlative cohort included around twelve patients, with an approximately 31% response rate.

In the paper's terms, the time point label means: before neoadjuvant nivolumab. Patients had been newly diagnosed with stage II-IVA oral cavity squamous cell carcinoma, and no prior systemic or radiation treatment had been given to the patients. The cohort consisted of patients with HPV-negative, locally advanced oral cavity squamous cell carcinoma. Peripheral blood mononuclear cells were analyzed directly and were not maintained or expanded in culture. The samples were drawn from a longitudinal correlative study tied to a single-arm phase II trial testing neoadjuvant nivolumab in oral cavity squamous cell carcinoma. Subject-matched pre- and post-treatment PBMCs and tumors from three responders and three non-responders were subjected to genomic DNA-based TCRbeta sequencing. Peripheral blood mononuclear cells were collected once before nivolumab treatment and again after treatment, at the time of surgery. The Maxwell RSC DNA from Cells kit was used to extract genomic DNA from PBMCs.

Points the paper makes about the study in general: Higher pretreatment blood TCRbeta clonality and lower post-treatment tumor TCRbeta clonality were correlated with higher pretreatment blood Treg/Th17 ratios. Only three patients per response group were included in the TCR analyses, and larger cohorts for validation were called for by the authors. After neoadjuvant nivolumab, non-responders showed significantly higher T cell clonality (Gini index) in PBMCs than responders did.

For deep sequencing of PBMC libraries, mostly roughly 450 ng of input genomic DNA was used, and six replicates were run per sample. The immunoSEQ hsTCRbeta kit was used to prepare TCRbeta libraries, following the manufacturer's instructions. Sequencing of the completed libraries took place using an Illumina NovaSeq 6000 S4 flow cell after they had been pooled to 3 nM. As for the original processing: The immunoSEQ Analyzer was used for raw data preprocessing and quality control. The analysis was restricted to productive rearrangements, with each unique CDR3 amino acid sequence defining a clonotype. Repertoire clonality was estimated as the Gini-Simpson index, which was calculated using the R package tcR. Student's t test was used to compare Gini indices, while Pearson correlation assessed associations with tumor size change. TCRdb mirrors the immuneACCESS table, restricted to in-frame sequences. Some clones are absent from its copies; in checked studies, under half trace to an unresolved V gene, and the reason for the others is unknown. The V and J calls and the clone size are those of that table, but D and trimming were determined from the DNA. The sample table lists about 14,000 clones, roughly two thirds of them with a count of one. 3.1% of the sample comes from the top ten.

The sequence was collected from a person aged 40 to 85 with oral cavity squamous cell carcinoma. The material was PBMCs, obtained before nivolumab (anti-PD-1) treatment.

This receptor has the CDR3 CASSPGPGLYGYTF. The sequenced DNA is TGTGCCAGCAGCCCAGGACCGGGTCTCTATGGCTACACCTTC. This receptor chain uses TRBV6-1 and TRBJ1-2, with no confident D gene call. A distance of 15 bases separates the germline ends of V and J, which lose 6 bases and 4 bases respectively. From the cysteine through the phenylalanine, the CDR3 covers 14 amino acids. Left in the record is the CDR3 DNA by itself, 42 bases read in frame from the first base. The germline V gene specifies MNHNS as CDR1 and SASEGT as CDR2.